A single sample gave rise to the 21 T cell receptor beta chains below, sequenced in a study of Graves' ophthalmopathy and Graves' hyperthyroidism. TCR beta CDR3 regions were amplified from RNA transcripts. An opening RT-PCR round employed HTBI primers and preceded a second-round multiplex PCR. TCRdb reanalysed the multiplex PCR reads using MiXCR and keeps one entry per CDR3 protein. The sample shows 350,000 to 400,000 distinct CDR3 sequences, around 19% of them seen only once. Sequences were obtained from peripheral blood. Receptors originate from a woman aged 18-30 years with Graves' ophthalmopathy.

The sample holds many counts of this clonotype. The chain joins TRBV12-3 or TRBV12-4 to TRBJ2-5; TRBD2 might be the D (6 bases). V lost 6 bases, J lost 1 base, and 15 bases lay in between. CDR3 length: 15 amino acids. The CDR3 sequence is CASSRDLGAQETQYF. CDR3 in DNA: TGTGCCAGCAGCAGGGACTTGGGCGCCCAAGAGACCCAGTACTTC.

This chain links TRBV20-1 with TRBJ2-2; 7 positions match TRBD1. The trim removed 2 bases at V and 5 bases at J, leaving 11 bases unmatched. Germline CDR1 DFQATT, CDR2 SNEGSKA (reference sequence). This CDR3 region has 16 residues. The CDR3 nucleotides read TGCAGTGCTAGACCTCCCTCGACAGGGAGTACCGGGGAGCTGTTTTTT. The encoded protein is CSARPPSTGSTGELFF.

Ten or more counts support this clonotype. CDR3 nucleotide sequence: TGTGCCAGCTCAACCCTTAAGACATTCTCGAACACTGAAGCTTTCTTT. As protein: CASSTLKTFSNTEAFF. The rearrangement links TRBV18 to TRBJ1-1, with D unresolved. The CDR3 length is 16 residues. The V end lost 5 bases, the J end lost 1 base, and 17 bases lay between the germline ends. Germline lookup yields CDR1 KGHSH and CDR2 LQKENI.

In its sample, this clonotype was seen many times. The genes are TRBV5-1 and TRBJ2-7; weak D call: TRBD2 (5 bases). V was clipped by 2 bases and J by 3 bases, with 12 bases between them. The CDR3 length is 14 residues. Germline CDR1 SGHRS, CDR2 YFSETQ. CDR3 loop: CASSFWYGDYEQYF. Here the CDR3 DNA reads TGCGCCAGCAGCTTCTGGTACGGGGACTACGAGCAGTACTTC.

Many counts were recorded for this clonotype. The rearrangement joins TRBV4-3 to TRBJ1-1; D call uncertain. Trimming cost V 1 base and J 1 base, with 7 bases left between them. The germline CDR1 and CDR2 sequences are LGHNA and YSLEER. This CDR3 has 14 amino acids. The CDR3: CASSQGPGNTEAFF. CDR3 nucleotides: TGCGCCAGCAGCCAAGGGCCGGGGAACACTGAAGCTTTCTTT.

The V and J genes are TRBV7-2 and TRBJ2-5, with no clear D. The CDR3 runs to 14 residues. The V and J ends lost 0 bases and 5 bases respectively, with 10 bases between them. CDR1 is SGHTA, CDR2 FQGNSA, per germline. The CDR3 sequence is CASSLAPGLETQYF. As DNA, the CDR3 is TGTGCCAGCAGCTTAGCGCCGGGTTTGGAGACCCAGTACTTC.

This clonotype was seen at least ten times. The rearrangement uses TRBV7-2 and TRBJ1-1; D is perhaps TRBD1 (6 bases). Germline-derived CDR1 and CDR2 are SGHTA and FQGNSA. The ends were cut back, 1 base at V and 3 bases at J, with 12 bases in the middle. The CDR3 has 15 amino acids. The CDR3 is CASSLVGGVDTEAFF. Written as DNA, the CDR3 is TGTGCCAGCAGCTTAGTTGGGGGCGTCGACACTGAAGCTTTCTTT.

Ten or more counts support this clonotype. At one end, the junction sequence differs from germline, possibly due to a read error. The rearrangement links TRBV7-7 to TRBJ2-5; D gene ambiguous. This CDR3 comprises 14 residues. From germline, CDR1 is SSHAT and CDR2 FNYEAQ (reference sequence). CDR3 residues: CASSPRLGQETQYF. The DNA of the CDR3 is TGTGCTAGCAGCCCCCGCTTGGGGCAAGAGACCCAGTACTTC.

The sample holds a few counts of this clonotype. At one end the junction does not follow the germline gene, possibly because of a read error. The rearrangement uses TRBV6-2 or TRBV6-3 and TRBJ2-4, with a tentative D call TRBD1 (7 bases). Germline CDR1 MNHEY, CDR2 SVGEGT. The CDR3 loop spans 13 amino acids. CDR3 DNA sequence: TGTGCCAGCAGTACTCCGGACAGGCTTGGCGCGGGATTC. It yields the protein CASSTPDRLGAGF.

This clonotype was counted a few times. The genes are TRBV30 and TRBJ2-5; D remains ambiguous. The CDR3 loop spans 12 amino acids. V was shortened by 1 base and J by 4 bases, with 7 bases between the two germline ends. Per the germline V gene, CDR1 is GTSNPN and CDR2 is SVGIG (reference sequence). Written as DNA, the CDR3 is TGTGCCTGGAGTGGTGGGATAGAGACCCAGTACTTC. It encodes CAWSGGIETQYF.

This clonotype showed up many times. The chain is built from TRBV4-1 and TRBJ2-7; no clear D gene. This CDR3 has 13 residues. CDR1 and CDR2 from the germline V gene are MGHRA and YSYEKL. V shed 3 bases and J shed 2 bases, with 8 bases lying between them. The CDR3 loop reads CASSHQTAYEQYF. The DNA for the CDR3 is TGCGCCAGCAGCCACCAGACCGCCTACGAGCAGTACTTC.

This clonotype appeared once. The chain links TRBV6-1 to TRBJ2-5; D not resolved. CDR1 MNHNS and CDR2 SASEGT come from the germline V gene. Trimming took off 1 base at V and 5 bases at J, with 11 bases between the two ends. This CDR3 is 14 amino acids long. CDR3 in DNA: TGTGCCAGCAGTGAAGGGGGTAGCCGGGAGACCCAGTACTTC. This codes for CASSEGGSRETQYF.

This clonotype was recorded at least ten times. The J gene is TRBJ2-5, the V gene TRBV3-1; TRBD2 agrees at 7 bases. The CDR3 consists of 14 residues. Trimming removed 1 base from V and 4 bases from J; junction bases left unmatched: 3. Germline CDR1 is LGHDT and CDR2 is YNNKEL (reference sequence). DNA of the CDR3: TGTGCCAGCAGCCAAGGACTAGCCCCAGAGACCCAGTACTTC. Protein sequence: CASSQGLAPETQYF.

This clonotype was observed at least ten times. The chain combines TRBV25-1 with TRBJ2-5; possibly TRBD2 for D (5 bases). The CDR3 spans 13 residues. Looked up from germline, CDR1 is MGHDK and CDR2 is SYGVNS. Trimming pared 4 bases from V and 1 base from J, leaving 7 bases between. The CDR3 here is CASSAGLQETQYF. In DNA form, the CDR3 reads TGTGCCAGCAGTGCAGGACTCCAAGAGACCCAGTACTTC.

This chain connects TRBV20-1 to TRBJ2-7; D is possibly TRBD1 (6 bases). Trimming cost V 4 bases and J 0 bases, with 13 bases left between them. The CDR3 totals 14 residues. CDR1 and CDR2 from the germline V gene are DFQATT and SNEGSKA (reference sequence). This CDR3 reads CSANRALVSYEQYF. The CDR3 DNA reads as TGCAGTGCTAACAGGGCATTGGTCTCCTACGAGCAGTACTTC.

This clonotype has a count of ten or more. A much larger clone lies a single base off, so this may be a read error. The chain uses TRBV20-1 and TRBJ2-5; perhaps TRBD2 as D (6 bases). Germline V gene lookup returns CDR1 DFQATT and CDR2 SNEGSKA (reference sequence). The CDR3 totals 11 residues. The CDR3 DNA sequence: TGCAGGGCTGGGACTTATGAGACCCGGTACTTC. This codes for CRAGTYETRYF.

This clonotype was observed at least ten times. The V call is TRBV7-3, the J call TRBJ1-1, with D tentatively TRBD1 (5 bases). CDR3 length: 14 amino acids. Trimming shortened V by 5 bases and J by 1 base, and 11 bases separated the two germline ends. Germline V gene sequence: CDR1 SGHTA, CDR2 FQGTGA. As DNA, the CDR3 is TGTGCCAGCAGCGCGGGACGGGCGAACACTGAAGCTTTCTTT. As protein: CASSAGRANTEAFF.

Ten or more counts support this clonotype. J is TRBJ1-2 and V is TRBV30, with D uncertain. The CDR3 covers 11 residues. Germline V CDR1 and CDR2: GTSNPN, SVGIG (reference sequence). V lost 2 bases to trimming and J lost 4 bases, with 5 bases between them. The CDR3 spells CAWSRPYGYTF. The CDR3 DNA is TGTGCCTGGAGTCGACCCTATGGCTACACCTTC. Complete variable domain (other parts from reference TRBV30 and TRBJ1-2): SQTIHQWPATLVQPVGSPLSLECTVEGTSNPNLYWYRQAAGRGLQLLFYSVGIGQISSEVPQNLSASRPQDRQFILSSKKLLLSDSGFYLCAWSRPYGYTFGSGTRLTVV.

This clonotype has ten or more counts. The rearrangement uses TRBV12-3 or TRBV12-4 and TRBJ1-1; D is uncertain. CDR3 length equals 12 residues. Trimming took 2 bases from V and 8 from J, leaving 9 bases between them. The CDR3 DNA is TGTGCCAGCAGTTTATCAGTCAGCGAAGCTTTCTTT. Its translation: CASSLSVSEAFF.

This clonotype was observed many times. V and J are TRBV28 and TRBJ1-1; a possible D gene is TRBD1 (5 bases). The germline V and J ends were trimmed by 3 bases and 4 bases, with 12 bases remaining between them. The CDR3 runs 14 residues. Germline V gene data show CDR1 as MDHEN and CDR2 as SYDVKM. CDR3 coding DNA: TGTGCCAGCAGTTTGTCCTCGGGGGGCACTGAAGCTTTCTTT. Translating gives CASSLSSGGTEAFF.

This clonotype was observed at least ten times. J is TRBJ2-7 and V is TRBV10-2; D perhaps matches TRBD2 (6 bases). V lost 3 bases and J lost 8, with 11 bases in between. Germline CDR1 and CDR2: WSHSY and SAAADI. The CDR3 loop spans 12 amino acids. Written as DNA, the CDR3 is TGCGCCAGCAGTGATCTGGGGGGTAAGCAGTACTTC. Translation: CASSDLGGKQYF.